Detailed here is one T cell receptor beta chain. V lost 4 bases, J lost 0 bases, and 7 bases lay in between. From germline, CDR1 is SEHNR and CDR2 FQNEAQ (reference sequence). The CDR3 is made up of 13 amino acids. Starting from PBMCs, sorting isolated CD4+ and CD8+ T cells. This sample was included in a study of CD8+ T cells in alopecia areata. Background on the study: A 6-month off-drug phase came after tofacitinib, which had lasted 6 to 18 months.

The authors extracted RNA and reverse transcribed it into cDNA as the sequencing template. TCRdb's table, derived via immunoSEQ multiplex PCR, lists solely in-frame clones and lacks some. This sample has 150,000 or so clones, with around 86% found just once. The receptor was isolated from a human donor with alopecia areata. V is TRBV7-9 and J is TRBJ2-7; no firm D call. Sequences were derived from CD8+ T cells sorted from blood, sampled at week 0. The CDR3 nucleotides are TGTGCCAGCAGCTCGTCAGTCTCCTACGAGCAGTACTTC. Its translation is CASSSSVSYEQYF. Filled out from reference TRBV7-9 and TRBJ2-7, the complete variable domain reads DTGVSQNPRHKITKRGQNVTFRCDPISEHNRLYWYRQTLGQGPEFLTYFQNEAQLEKSRLLSDRFSAERPKGSFSTLEIQRTEQGDSAMYLCASSSSVSYEQYFGPGTRLTVT.